These T cell receptor beta chains were read from a single sample in a study of CD8 T cells in Susac syndrome. TCRdb re-called the immunoSEQ multiplex PCR reads with MiXCR, one entry per CDR3 protein. The data contain about 170,000 distinct CDR3 sequences, about 96% of them seen just once; the ten biggest clones take up roughly 0.12%. The specimen sequenced was CD4+ T cells from PBMCs. These receptors were obtained from a human donor with Susac syndrome. Both conserved end residues are trimmed from each CDR3. For some rows the clone size is stated as once, few or many, or as a class when expanded; others skip it.

>NA|TRBJ2-4|TRBV29-1
SAKSDRPGIKNIQY
>once|TRBJ1-2|TRBV28
ASSSAQNYGYT
>NA|TRBJ2-6|TRBV19
ASSMVRVSPTGANVLT
>NA|TRBJ2-6|TRBV11-1
ASSEGISGANVLT
>once|TRBJ2-3|TRBV20-1
SADGPRDTQY
>NA|TRBJ1-6|TRBV19
ASSEGTGHSPLH
>NA|TRBJ1-5|TRBV21-1
ASSGQRNSNQPQH
>NA|TRBJ1-2|TRBV7-2
ASSGRDPANYGYT
>NA|TRBJ2-2|TRBV7-3
ASSGATNPSTGELF
>NA|TRBJ1-2|TRBV5-1
ASSLPGNNYGYT
>NA|TRBJ1-3|TRBV9
ASSAETGPSSGNTIY
>NA|TRBJ1-5|TRBV19
ASKGDRGRNQPQH
>NA|TRBJ2-2|TRBV12-3/TRBV12-4
ASSFGQGGTGELF
>NA|TRBJ2-7|TRBV9
ASSNGSAYEQY
>NA|TRBJ2-1|TRBV12-3/TRBV12-4
ASASGNNNEQF
>NA|TRBJ1-3|TRBV7-8
ASSLAGIYGSGGNTIY
>NA|TRBJ2-6|TRBV9
ASSPRGNRGSSGANVLT
>once|TRBJ1-2|TRBV4-2
ASSPSKRTAYGYT
>NA|TRBJ2-7|TRBV23-1
ASSQSLEGAYEQY
>NA|TRBJ2-3|TRBV4-3
ASGTSGTDTQY
>NA|TRBJ2-1|TRBV5-1
ASTDQGMHEQF
>NA|TRBJ1-4|TRBV18
ASSPKGDEKLF